The 24 T cell receptor beta chains presented below share a single source sample, sequenced in a study of beta chain features in type 1 diabetes. Study-level points and caveats: Shortening that was moderate but significant affected the TCRB CDR3s of Type 1 diabetes patients in all four CD4+ subsets.

Expressed TCRB transcripts were sequenced after all isolated RNA was converted to cDNA. TCRdb's copy holds only in-frame clones and misses some; the assay was immunoSEQ multiplex PCR. This sample yields under 350,000 clones, of which roughly a quarter are seen a single time; about 0.012% belongs to the top ten. No antigen has been assigned to these receptors. The sequencing input was naive CD4+ T cells from blood. The origin of the receptors is a woman in her twenties or thirties with type 1 diabetes.

This chain connects TRBV28 to TRBJ2-7; 8 bases align to TRBD2. The ends lost 4 bases at V and 1 base at J; junction bases unmatched: 3. In germline, CDR1 is MDHEN, CDR2 SYDVKM. The CDR3 has 14 amino acids. This CDR3 is CASSWLAGSYEQYF. The CDR3, as DNA: TGTGCCAGCAGTTGGCTAGCGGGTTCCTACGAGCAGTACTTC. Drawing the rest from reference TRBV28 and TRBJ2-7, the complete variable domain is DVKVTQSSRYLVKRTGEKVFLECVQDMDHENMFWYRQDPGLGLRLIYFSYDVKMKEKGDIPEGYSVSREKKERFSLILESASTNQTSMYLCASSWLAGSYEQYFGPGTRLTVT.

The gene calls are TRBV9 and TRBJ2-3, with D hard to call. This CDR3 comprises 16 residues. V lost 4 bases and J lost 4, with 19 bases in between. Germline V CDR1 and CDR2: SGDLS, YYNGEE. DNA for the CDR3: TGTGCCAGCAGCCTTTCCCCCTCCGGTGATGCAGATACGCAGTATTTT. As protein: CASSLSPSGDADTQYF.

The chain links TRBV7-2 to TRBJ2-7; tentatively, D is TRBD1 (5 bases). The CDR3 length is 14 residues. V lost 3 bases and J lost 6, with 15 bases in between. Germline assignment: CDR1 SGHTA and CDR2 FQGNSA. For the CDR3, the DNA is TGTGCCAGCAGCTTGCAGGGTTTAACGTCCGAGCAGTACTTC. Its translation is CASSLQGLTSEQYF.

In this sample, this clone turned up a few times. This chain connects TRBV18 to TRBJ1-2; 7 bases agree with TRBD1. Germline CDR1 KGHSH, CDR2 LQKENI. The CDR3 totals 16 residues. The V and J ends lost 3 bases and 3 bases, in that order; junction bases with no gene match: 10. The chain's CDR3 is CASSPQEGQAHYGYTF. The CDR3 nucleotides are TGTGCCAGCTCACCTCAGGAAGGACAGGCCCACTATGGCTACACCTTC. Looking up the rest from reference TRBV18 and TRBJ1-2 gives the full variable domain: NAGVMQNPRHLVRRRGQEARLRCSPMKGHSHVYWYRQLPEEGLKFMVYLQKENIIDESGMPKERFSAEFPKEGPSILRIQQVVRGDSAAYFCASSPQEGQAHYGYTFGSGTRLTVV.

This chain connects TRBV30 to TRBJ2-7; no clear D. CDR3 length: 14 residues. Germline loops: CDR1 GTSNPN, CDR2 SVGIG (reference sequence). Trimming left V 1 base short and J 7 bases short, with 17 bases between. In DNA form, the CDR3 reads TGTGCCTGGAGTGAGTTGATTAGCCGTCCGGAGCAGTACTTC. Its translation is CAWSELISRPEQYF.

With regard to this clone: At one end the junction does not follow the germline gene, possibly because of a read error. The chain recombines TRBV7-9 with TRBJ1-2; TRBD1 might be the D (5 bases). This CDR3 has 8 amino acids. Per the germline V gene, CDR1 is SEHNR and CDR2 is FQNEAQ (reference sequence). Written as DNA, the CDR3 is TGTGCCAGCAGCGCAGGACACTTC. It translates to CASSAGHF.

This clone has more than one count but fewer than ten. V and J are TRBV7-2 and TRBJ2-7; tentative D call: TRBD2 (6 bases). From germline, CDR1 is SGHTA and CDR2 FQGNSA. V gave up 4 bases and J gave up 1 base, with 14 bases separating them. CDR3 length: 15 residues. The CDR3 is CASSSDRTTSYEQYF. CDR3 nucleotide sequence: TGTGCCAGCAGCTCCGATCGGACTACTTCCTACGAGCAGTACTTC. The whole variable domain, filled in from reference TRBV7-2 and TRBJ2-7, reads GAGVSQSPSNKVTEKGKDVELRCDPISGHTALYWYRQSLGQGLEFLIYFQGNSAPDKSGLPSDRFSAERTGGSVSTLTIQRTQQEDSAVYLCASSSDRTTSYEQYFGPGTRLTVT.

The chain employs TRBV27 and TRBJ1-1; no clear D. CDR1 MNHEY and CDR2 SMNVEV come from the germline V gene (reference sequence). This CDR3 is built from 12 residues. V was clipped by 9 bases and J by 4 bases, with 12 bases between them. The DNA for the CDR3 is TGTGCCAGTGGATGGGCGGGCACTGAAGCTTTCTTT. It translates to CASGWAGTEAFF.

This clone has more than one count but fewer than ten. The chain recombines TRBV2 with TRBJ2-3; TRBD2 agrees at 7 bases. The J segment lost 4 bases and the V segment lost 5 bases, leaving 6 bases of the junction unmatched. The germline V gene has CDR1 SNHLY and CDR2 FYNNEI. The CDR3 sequence is 14 residues long. The CDR3, as DNA: TGTGCCAGCAGTAGGGCGGGAGTCCCAGATACGCAGTATTTT. Its protein is CASSRAGVPDTQYF.

This chain joins TRBV10-2 and TRBJ1-5; 10 bases agree with TRBD1. This CDR3 has 16 residues. The germline V gene encodes CDR1 WSHSY and CDR2 SAAADI. V was clipped by 4 bases and J by 3 bases; unmatched bases: 6. Written as DNA, the CDR3 is TGCGCCAGCAGTGTCCCCGGGACAGGGGACAATCAGCCCCAGCATTTT. Its translation: CASSVPGTGDNQPQHF.

In its sample, this clone was seen a few times. Mismatch with germline at one junction end may stem from a read error. J is TRBJ2-5 and V is TRBV28; D might be TRBD1 (6 bases). CDR3 size: 12 residues. Looked up from germline, CDR1 is MDHEN and CDR2 is SYDVKM. CDR3: CASSLAGAFRDF. The CDR3 DNA follows: TGTGCCAGCAGTCTGGCAGGGGCGTTTAGAGACTTC. Together with reference TRBV28 and TRBJ2-5, the CDR3 gives the full variable domain: DVKVTQSSRYLVKRTGEKVFLECVQDMDHENMFWYRQDPGLGLRLIYFSYDVKMKEKGDIPEGYSVSREKKERFSLILESASTNQTSMYLCASSLAGAFRDFGPGTRLLVL.

The V gene is TRBV30, the J gene TRBJ1-2, with D maybe TRBD1 (5 bases). Trimming stripped 8 bases from V and 2 bases from J, with 18 bases between. CDR3 length: 14 residues. The germline V gene encodes CDR1 GTSNPN and CDR2 SVGIG (reference sequence). CDR3 nucleotides: TGTGCCCGCGGAGGGCAGGGAGGAAACTATGGCTACACCTTC. Protein: CARGGQGGNYGYTF.

Only a few counts were recorded for this clone. The V and J genes are TRBV2 and TRBJ2-7; TRBD2 matches 7 bases. CDR3 length: 13 residues. Germline CDR1 SNHLY, CDR2 FYNNEI. V lost 7 bases, J lost 2 bases, and 5 bases stayed unmatched. CDR3 bases: TGTGCCAGCACGGGGGGAGGGCCCTACGAGCAGTACTTC. This sequence encodes CASTGGGPYEQYF.

V usage is TRBV7-2 and J usage is TRBJ1-2; tentative D call: TRBD1 (6 bases). From germline, CDR1 is SGHTA and CDR2 FQGNSA. V was cut by 4 bases and J by 5 bases, with 11 bases left in between. The CDR3 contains 13 residues. The CDR3: CASSSDSYYGYTF. The CDR3 nucleotides are TGTGCCAGCAGCTCGGACAGCTATTATGGCTACACCTTC.

With regard to this clone: One end of the junction fails to match germline, which may point to a read error. V is TRBV7-8 and J is TRBJ2-3, with TRBD2 matching 8 bases. The length of the CDR3 is 15 residues. Germline V gene data show CDR1 as SGHVS and CDR2 as FQNEAQ. CDR3 sequence: CASSPPWTSKDTQYF. CDR3 coding DNA: TGTGCCAGCAGCCCCCCTTGGACTAGCAAAGATACGCAGTATTTT.

V gene TRBV29-1 combines with J gene TRBJ2-5; TRBD1 is a possible D gene (5 bases). With 8 bases removed from V and 2 bases from J, the gap between germline ends came to 9 bases. This CDR3 has 11 amino acids. CDR1 is SQVTM, CDR2 ANQGSEA, per germline. CDR3 nucleotide sequence: TGCAGCATGTACAGGCAAGAGACCCAGTACTTC. As protein: CSMYRQETQYF.

The CDR3, as DNA: TGCAGCGTACCGACAGGGCCAAACTCCTACGAGCAGTACTTC. Encoded protein: CSVPTGPNSYEQYF. V gene TRBV29-1 combines with J gene TRBJ2-7, with 7 bases fitting TRBD1. This CDR3 region has 14 residues. V gave up 6 bases and J gave up 0 bases; unmatched junction bases: 8. CDR1 and CDR2 from the germline V gene are SQVTM and ANQGSEA.

This clone was seen only a few times. V gene TRBV21-1 combines with J gene TRBJ2-1; TRBD2 is the table's D call, not checked against the DNA. TRBV21-1 is shown as a pseudogene. CDR3 length: 18 amino acids. The CDR3 reads CASSKVRGREVPNNEQFF. CDR3 nucleotide sequence: TGTGCCAGCAGCAAAGTGCGAGGGAGGGAGGTTCCAAATAATGAGCAGTTCTTC.

This clone has only a few counts. This chain links TRBV5-1 with TRBJ2-1, with D perhaps TRBD2 (5 bases). V shed 3 bases and J shed 11 bases, with 9 bases lying between them. The CDR3 has 11 amino acids. Germline V lookup: CDR1 SGHRS, CDR2 YFSETQ. CDR3 DNA sequence: TGCGCCAGCAGCTCGGAGGAAAAGCAGTTCTTC. Its translation: CASSSEEKQFF.

This clone was picked up a small number of times. The chain links TRBV5-5 to TRBJ1-2; D gene uncertain. The CDR3 spans 11 residues. Germline V gives CDR1 SGHKS, CDR2 YYEKEE (reference sequence). V was cut by 4 bases and J by 8 bases, with 9 bases left in between. The CDR3 loop is CASSDTWGYTF. CDR3 DNA: TGTGCCAGCAGCGATACTTGGGGCTACACCTTC.

This clone was seen a handful of times. V is TRBV19 and J is TRBJ2-3; the D gene is possibly TRBD2 (6 bases). The CDR3 contains 12 residues. Between the trimmed V and J ends, which lost 6 bases and 3 bases, there was a span of 7 bases. CDR1 is LNHDA, CDR2 SQIVND, per germline (reference sequence). The CDR3 is CASSGRTDTQYF. In DNA form, the CDR3 reads TGTGCCAGTAGCGGGAGAACAGATACGCAGTATTTT. The complete variable domain, with remaining parts taken from reference TRBV19 and TRBJ2-3, reads DGGITQSPKYLFRKEGQNVTLSCEQNLNHDAMYWYRQDPGQGLRLIYYSQIVNDFQKGDIAEGYSVSREKKESFPLTVTSAQKNPTAFYLCASSGRTDTQYFGPGTRLTVL.

This sequence joins TRBV15 and TRBJ1-2; the match to TRBD1 covers 8 bases. Germline CDR1 LNHNV, CDR2 YYDKDF (reference sequence). This CDR3 has 15 amino acids. V was clipped by 1 base and J by 7 bases; unmatched bases: 8. The CDR3 here is CATSRGDRGGGGYTF. CDR3 bases: TGTGCCACCAGCAGAGGAGACAGGGGAGGGGGTGGCTACACCTTC.

This clone was seen only a few times. The chain is built from TRBV5-4 and TRBJ2-1; TRBD2 aligns across 12 bases. Germline V lookup: CDR1 SGHNT, CDR2 YYREEE (reference sequence). Trimming took 4 bases from V and 7 from J; bases not matched to a gene: 3. The CDR3 runs to 14 residues. DNA of the CDR3: TGTGCCAGCAGCGTGACTAGCGGGAGTAATGAGCAGTTCTTC. Its translation is CASSVTSGSNEQFF.

This clone has a handful of counts. The rearrangement links TRBV7-9 to TRBJ2-3; 7 bases map to TRBD2. The CDR3 extends over 17 amino acids. V lost 5 bases and J lost 3; bases outside the gene matches: 14. Germline CDR1 and CDR2: SEHNR and FQNEAQ (reference sequence). DNA for the CDR3: TGTGCCAGCAGCCCTCTCCCGCGGGAGAGAGTAACAGATACGCAGTATTTT. Amino acid sequence: CASSPLPRERVTDTQYF.